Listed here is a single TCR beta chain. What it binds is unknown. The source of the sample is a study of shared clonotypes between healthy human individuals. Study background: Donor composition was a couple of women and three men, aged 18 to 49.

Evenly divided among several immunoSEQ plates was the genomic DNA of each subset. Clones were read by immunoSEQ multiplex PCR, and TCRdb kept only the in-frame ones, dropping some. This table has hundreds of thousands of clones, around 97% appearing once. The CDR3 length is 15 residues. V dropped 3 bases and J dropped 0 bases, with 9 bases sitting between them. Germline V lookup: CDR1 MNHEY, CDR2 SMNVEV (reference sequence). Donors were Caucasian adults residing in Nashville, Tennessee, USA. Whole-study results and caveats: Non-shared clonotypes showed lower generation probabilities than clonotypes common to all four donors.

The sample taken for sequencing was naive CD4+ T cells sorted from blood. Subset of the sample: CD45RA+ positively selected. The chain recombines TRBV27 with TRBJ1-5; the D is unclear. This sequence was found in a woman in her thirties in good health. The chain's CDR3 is CASSFSLNSNQPQHF. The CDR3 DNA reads TGTGCCAGCAGTTTCAGTTTAAATAGCAATCAGCCCCAGCATTTT.